This TCR beta chain was captured by sequencing in a study of blood T cell repertoires in COVID-19. Study-level information: There were acute and convalescent COVID-19 samples, and they came from the United States, Italy and Spain. T cells, B-cell-depleted T cells, or PBMCs supplied cDNA or gDNA.

The Seattle patients, enrolled during active infection, were followed longitudinally. Per the original methods: How many nucleated cells were present was estimated from reference gene primer amplification. The assay was immunoSEQ multiplex PCR, and TCRdb's table has in-frame clones only and misses some. V and J calls and clone size are copied from that table; D and trimming were computed from the DNA. The sample contains some 450,000 clones, roughly 89% of which appear only once. V shed 3 bases and J 7 bases; nucleotides not matched to a gene: 10. Per the germline V gene, CDR1 is LGHNT and CDR2 is FRNRAP. The CDR3 sequence is 17 residues long.

The specimen was peripheral blood. The chain uses TRBV12-5 and TRBJ2-1, with 12 bases that match TRBD2. The receptor comes from a man aged 18 to 30 with COVID-19, enrolled during active disease. The CDR3 region has the DNA TGTGCTAGTGGTTTTTGGGCTAGCGGGAGGGCCGTAAATGAGCAGTTCTTC. It yields the protein CASGFWASGRAVNEQFF.